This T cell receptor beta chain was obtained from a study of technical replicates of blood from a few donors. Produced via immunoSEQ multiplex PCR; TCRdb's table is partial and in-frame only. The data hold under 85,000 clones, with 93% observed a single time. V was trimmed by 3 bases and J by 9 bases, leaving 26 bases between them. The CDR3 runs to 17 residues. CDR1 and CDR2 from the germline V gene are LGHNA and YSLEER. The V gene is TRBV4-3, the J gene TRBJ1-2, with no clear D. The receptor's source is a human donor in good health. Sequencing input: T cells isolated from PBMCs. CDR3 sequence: CASSHSMGDPAGMSYTF. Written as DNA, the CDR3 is TGCGCCAGCAGCCACTCTATGGGAGACCCGGCCGGGATGAGCTACACCTTC.